This is a list of T cell receptor beta chains from one sample in a study of blood T cell repertoires in COVID-19. The data were produced by immunoSEQ multiplex PCR, yet TCRdb's version contains in-frame clones alone and is incomplete. The sample lists approximately 39,000 clones; 87% were seen once. Sequenced sample: peripheral blood. The receptors shown here come from a man in his forties or fifties with active or convalescent COVID-19. Both conserved end residues are part of each CDR3. D genes are given only for firm matches.

j_call d_call v_call cdr3_aa
TRBJ1-2 TRBD1 TRBV30 CAHDRGLDGYTF
TRBJ1-5 . TRBV7-2 CASSLDPGNQPQHF
TRBJ2-3 . TRBV4-2 CASSQRMATDTQYF
TRBJ1-1 . TRBV6-2/TRBV6-3 CASSPSTGSGYTEAFF
TRBJ1-3 . TRBV28 CASGRGNSGNTIYF
TRBJ2-5 TRBD2 TRBV4-1 CASSQDFSGGGTQYF
TRBJ1-1 TRBD1 TRBV2 CASRGQQVTEAFF
TRBJ2-1 TRBD1 TRBV19 CATQTGQVNNEQFF
TRBJ2-7 TRBD2 TRBV4-2 CASSHSSGTSYEQYF
TRBJ2-2 . TRBV12-1 CASSPPRGSGELFF
TRBJ1-1 TRBD1 TRBV3-1/TRBV3-2 CASGTGARFAFF
TRBJ1-2 . TRBV5-6 CASSSGTTGYGYTF
TRBJ2-1 TRBD1 TRBV19 CASRGTDYNEQFF
TRBJ1-1 . TRBV7-2 CASSLVGASATEAFF
TRBJ1-2 TRBD1 TRBV4-1 CASSPMGTGGGGGYTF
TRBJ2-4 . TRBV6-5 CASREGPAKNIQYF
TRBJ1-1 . TRBV9 CASSVEGENTEAFF
TRBJ1-5 . TRBV28 CASSLGRGVQPQHF
TRBJ1-2 . TRBV13 CASSGYREGYGYTF
TRBJ2-7 TRBD1 TRBV2 CASRRQGAGYEQYF